In this sample, the clone carrying this TCR beta chain turned up once. The data were obtained in a study of T cells in Graves' hyperthyroidism and ophthalmopathy. Overall study context: Peripheral blood was drawn at first diagnosis, prior to all treatment.

Hyperthyroidism of Graves' type that showed no ophthalmopathy progression within 18 months was stable. Source material for PBMCs was less than 12 ml fresh peripheral blood. It was RNA transcripts that yielded the amplified TCR beta CDR3 regions. Carried out on the TCR CDR3, a first-round RT-PCR used the HTBI primer set. TCRdb fed the multiplex PCR reads into MiXCR, producing one record per CDR3 protein. The table has 200,000 to 250,000 distinct CDR3 sequences, about 15% seen once. This CDR3 has 15 residues. Germline V gene sequence: CDR1 DFQATT, CDR2 SNEGSKA (reference sequence). J was trimmed by 0 bases and V by 5 bases; bases with no gene match: 4.

The J gene is TRBJ2-7, the V gene TRBV20-1; 13 nucleotides agree with TRBD2. Sequenced input: blood. This receptor was obtained from a man in his fifties with Graves' hyperthyroidism. For the CDR3, the DNA is TGCAGTGCTGCCCGGACTAGCGGGAGCTCCTACGAGCAGTACTTC. This translates into CSAARTSGSSYEQYF.